This T cell receptor (beta chain) stems from a study of shared clonotypes between healthy human individuals (dated by TCRdb to 2018 to 2020). Regarding the complete study: The cohort included three men and two women between 18 and 49 years of age. Different laboratories and diverse techniques were used to prepare libraries and sequence TCR repertoires, to increase sequencing depth and limit assay-specific biases. To estimate repertoire size and how much clonotype sharing occurs between individuals, the study deeply sequenced the blood TCR repertoires of about 5 healthy adults. Per donor, three plates each were used for CD4 naive and CD4 memory, two for CD8 naive, and one for CD8 memory. Per donor, leukapheresis produced somewhere between about 0.85 and 10 billion PBMCs. Results and caveats for the whole study, not just this receptor: Naive subsets generally had larger estimated clonotype richness than memory subsets did. Incomplete sequencing was indicated by rarefaction of sorted-subset datasets, despite the large sequencing depth. Because the study included a small number of donors, the genetic and exposure-history diversity represented was limited. Sampling was limited to blood, and TCR repertoires in tissue likely differ from TCR repertoires in blood. Across several donors, approximately 4.9% of naive CD4, more than 3% of naive CD8, roughly 2.3% of memory CD4, and 0.3% to 0.45% of memory CD8 clonotypes were shared. Compared with non-shared clonotypes, the clonotypes found in all four sorted-subset donors had higher generation probabilities. Based on pairwise subsampling, the degree of clonotype sharing among donors was expected to be affected by sequencing depth.

CD8 naive samples were obtained by positive selection for CCR7 among CD45RO-negative cells, yielding a CD45RA+CCR7+ population from which TemRA cells were excluded. Donors were healthy HIV-negative adults with no recently reported acute infections or vaccinations. All donors were Caucasian adults living in Nashville, Tennessee, USA. After blood collection by leukapheresis, PBMCs were isolated using Ficoll-Histopaque density gradient centrifugation and then cryopreserved in the vapor phase of liquid nitrogen. Analytical flow cytometry was used to check the purity and quantity of each magnetically sorted T cell population. Genomic DNA was isolated from every sorted fraction and measured by UV absorbance on a Nanodrop 2000c. Using the deep immunoSEQ assay, multiplex PCR amplified TCR CDR3 regions from genomic DNA. Genomic DNA extracted from each cell subset was distributed evenly over all wells of several immunoSEQ 96-well plates, and each plate served as one replicate. Each replicate PCR for sorted subsets received around 200 ng genomic DNA, equal to 28,000 or so T cell genomes. The purified libraries were quantified using a Qubit 3.0 fluorometer, sized with a Bioanalyzer 2100, and then quantified again using the KAPA Library Quantification kit. Every immunoSEQ 96-well plate was sequenced on a dedicated single-read 150-cycle Illumina NextSeq 550 flow cell. The study's processing was this. Because the immunoSEQ output held only junctional sequences and lacked quality scores, the filtering could not match the filtering applied to full-length reads. To assign V/J genes and CDR3, sequences were annotated using PyIR, a Python wrapper for IgBLAST v1.9, with IMGT germline references. Any read was removed if the V/J assignment was weak (E-value above 1e-6), the CDR3 was missing, or the read contained stop codons, out-of-frame junctions, or ambiguous translated residues. A V3J clonotype was defined by an identical inferred V gene, J gene, and CDR3 amino acid sequence. The percentage overlap between two repertoires was calculated by dividing the number of shared unique clonotypes by the size of the smaller repertoire. Richness of each repertoire was evaluated using RTK rarefaction, the Chao1 estimator, and Recon v2.1 estimates of unobserved clonotypes. OLGA was used to compute generation probabilities for all TCRbeta clonotypes that the gDNA method yielded from four donors. What TCRdb holds here is the immuneACCESS table cut down to in-frame rearrangements. Part of the clones is not present; checked against another copy, under half of the missing clones reflect an unresolved V gene, and the others are unexplained. The D gene and trimming were derived from the DNA, and the V and J assignments and clone size from that table. Counted in this sample were approximately 650,000 clones; about 95% of them appeared once. 0.11% of the sample rests with the top ten.

From the cysteine through the phenylalanine, the CDR3 covers 14 amino acids. The retained sequence is limited to the CDR3, 42 bases, with the frame set at the first base. At the junction V is shortened by 2 bases and J by 5 bases; bases outside the gene matches: 3. CDR1 and CDR2 are read off the germline V gene as MNHEY and SVGAGI. Notes on this clone: The antigen this receptor binds is unknown. No base quality values were provided; no much bigger clone lies one nucleotide off.

The origin of this receptor is a woman between 25 and 40 years old in good health. The sequenced material came from naive CD8+ T cells sorted from blood. The sample's cell subset or site label is to be understood as: CD45RA+CCR7+. The V and J genes are TRBV6-5 and TRBJ2-7, and 10 bases in between align with TRBD2. The nucleotide sequence is TGTGCCAGCAGTTACCTCGGGACTAGCGACGAGCAGTACTTC. Its protein product is CASSYLGTSDEQYF.